What follows are 8 T cell receptor beta chains derived from one specimen sequenced in a study of CD4 T cells in relation to SARS-CoV-2 and coronaviruses. No cognate antigen is known for these TCRs. This table comes from immunoSEQ multiplex PCR, and its TCRdb copy is limited to in-frame clones, with some not included. The sample lists around 30,000 clones, about four fifths occurring once. The sample taken for sequencing was memory CD4+ T cells from PBMCs, cultured in vitro. Every receptor here comes from an adult with COVID-19.

The chain carries TRBV6-6 and TRBJ2-3, with a tentative D call TRBD2 (5 bases). The CDR3 spans 18 residues. Germline CDR1 is MNHNY and CDR2 is SVGAGI (reference sequence). Deletions cut 5 bases from V and 6 bases from J, with 27 bases between. In nucleotides, the CDR3 is TGTGCCAGCAGTCCATCTTTGGGAGCGCAAGAACTGATGGATACGCAGTATTTT. Translating gives CASSPSLGAQELMDTQYF.

This sequence joins TRBV6-5 and TRBJ1-2; maybe TRBD1 (5 bases). Trimming left V 6 bases short and J 7 bases short, with 15 bases between. Germline CDR1 MNHEY, CDR2 SVGAGI. The CDR3 loop spans 13 amino acids. CDR3 sequence reads: CASSTGRRLGYTF. DNA of the CDR3: TGTGCCAGCAGCACGGGACGGAGACTTGGCTACACCTTC.

V and J are TRBV19 and TRBJ1-5, with TRBD1 identical over 7 bases. Germline V gene data show CDR1 as LNHDA and CDR2 as SQIVND (reference sequence). This CDR3 comprises 13 residues. After removal of 11 bases from V and 1 base from J, the junction contained 5 bases not matched to a gene. The CDR3, as DNA: TGTGCCGGGGGGACAGTAAGCAATCAGCCCCAGCATTTT. This gives the protein CAGGTVSNQPQHF.

The chain links TRBV3-1 (or the pseudogene TRBV3-2) to TRBJ1-5; D ambiguous. The germline V gene encodes CDR1 LGHDT and CDR2 YNNKEL (reference sequence). The CDR3 contains 12 residues. Trimming left V 4 bases short and J 7 bases short, with 8 bases between. CDR3 region: CASSLLGQPQHF. The CDR3 coding sequence is TGTGCCAGCAGCCTCCTAGGCCAGCCCCAGCATTTT.

The CDR3: CASSRSNRDWNYGYTF. The CDR3 coding sequence is TGTGCCAGCAGCCGAAGCAACAGGGACTGGAACTATGGCTACACCTTC. The chain carries TRBV5-8 and TRBJ1-2; tentative D call: TRBD1 (6 bases). From germline, CDR1 is SGHTS and CDR2 YDEGEE. V was cut by 4 bases and J by 2 bases, with 18 bases left in between. The CDR3 runs 16 residues. Full variable domain (outside the CDR3, taken from reference TRBV5-8 and TRBJ1-2): EAGVTQSPTHLIKTRGQQATLRCSPISGHTSVYWYQQALGLGLQFLLWYDEGEERNRGNFPPRFSGRQFPNYSSELNVNALELEDSALYLCASSRSNRDWNYGYTFGSGTRLTVV.

V gene TRBV18 combines with J gene TRBJ1-4, with TRBD1 matching 8 bases. The CDR3 runs 14 residues. V lost 3 bases, J lost 7 bases, and 4 bases stayed unmatched. The germline V gene encodes CDR1 KGHSH and CDR2 LQKENI. DNA for the CDR3: TGTGCCAGCTCACCGGGACAGGTCTTTGAAAAACTGTTTTTT. It yields the protein CASSPGQVFEKLFF.

There are a few counts of this clone. V gene TRBV9 combines with J gene TRBJ2-1; 15 positions agree with TRBD2. This CDR3 spans 24 amino acids. Losses at the gene ends were 0 bases for V and 6 bases for J; bases not matched to a gene: 25. Germline V gives CDR1 SGDLS, CDR2 YYNGEE. The CDR3 DNA is TGTGCCAGCAGCGTAGCGGCAGGGACTAGCGGGAGGAATAGGGGTGGCGCGTGGGGCAATGAGCAGTTCTTC. Encoded protein: CASSVAAGTSGRNRGGAWGNEQFF.

The rearrangement links TRBV7-2 to TRBJ2-5; D is unclear. From germline, CDR1 is SGHTA and CDR2 FQGNSA. This CDR3 has 11 residues. V dropped 5 bases and J dropped 4 bases, with 5 bases sitting between them. The CDR3: CASSNRETQYF. The CDR3 DNA sequence: TGTGCCAGCAGCAACCGAGAGACCCAGTACTTC.